What follows describes a single T cell receptor beta chain. In this sample, this clone turned up many times. The antigen it binds to is not known. No base qualities exist here, and no much larger clone lies one base off it. Another Seattle source contributed samples from volunteer blood donors who had recovered from COVID-19. Each collaborating institution followed its own protocols to collect whole blood in K2EDTA tubes. For TCRbeta analysis, collaborator samples were shipped as frozen whole blood, as isolated PBMCs, or as DNA extracted from either sample type. The sample belongs to a study of blood T cell repertoires in COVID-19 (TCRdb year 2020). For context, the study as a whole: Samples from collaborators originated in the United States, Italy and Spain and spanned both the acute and convalescent phases of COVID-19. The prospective study material was composed of cDNA or gDNA derived from T cells, B-cell-depleted T cells, or PBMCs. Deeply sampled blood TCRbeta repertoires from subjects exposed to, actively infected with, or recovered from COVID-19 were included in the dataset. The repertoires were released in a freely available public database intended as a resource for research on the immune response to SARS-CoV-2. The samples were drawn from the first 160 participants of the ongoing ImmuneRACE study and from 1,254 subjects provided by 6 global collaborators. The sample metadata nearly always contained a de-identified subject ID, COVID-19 status, age in years and sex. Where HLA class I and class II types were available, the types were taken from metadata supplied by the sample provider, not from assay-based typing.

What the authors observed across the whole study: The amount of clinical and demographic metadata varied by source and participant and was provided uncurated.

V sheds 8 bases and J sheds 5 bases, leaving 12 bases between their ends. Counted from cysteine to phenylalanine, this CDR3 has 12 amino acids. CDR3 DNA is the only sequence kept; it has 36 bases, read in frame from the first base. For CDR1 and CDR2, the germline V gene lists SNHLY and FYNNEI. TCRbeta CDR3 regions were amplified from genomic DNA using the immunoSEQ Assay, a bias-controlled multiplex PCR. The study's processing was this. The number of nucleated cells in each sample was estimated from the amplification of reference gene primers within the assay. To quantify the absolute abundance of each unique TCRbeta CDR3 rearrangement, sequence reads were collapsed and filtered. Productive Simpson clonality was computed per sample as the square root of Simpson's diversity index over productive rearrangements. As stored in TCRdb, this immuneACCESS dataset retains in-frame rearrangements with V and J assigned. A fraction of the clones does not appear; measured against another copy, unresolved V genes explain less than half of the discrepancy, and the remainder lacks a known reason. From that table come the V and J calls and clone size; the DNA was used to work out D and trimming. This sample holds some 250,000 clones; 86% were observed only once. The ten biggest clones cover 2.5% to 3.5% of the sample.

Sequenced sample: peripheral blood. This clonotype was sampled from a woman aged 30 to 39 who had recovered from COVID-19. The sequence is built from TRBV2 and TRBJ2-5; the D gene is not confidently resolved. The CDR3: CASDSIRETQYF. The nucleotides read TGTGCCAGCGACTCCATCCGGGAGACCCAGTACTTC. The CDR3 plus the reference TRBV2 and TRBJ2-5 genes for the other parts give the full variable domain: EPEVTQTPSHQVTQMGQEVILRCVPISNHLYFYWYRQILGQKVEFLVSFYNNEISEKSEIFDDQFSVERPDGSNFTLKIRSTKLEDSAMYFCASDSIRETQYFGPGTRLLVL.